The 23 T cell receptor beta chains given below trace back to one sample, sequenced in a study of blood T cells in healthy people across ages. Combining a sample-barcoded 5' primer with a J-beta primer mix, a second PCR ran for about 7 to 11 cycles. TCRdb analysed the 5' RACE reads with MiXCR anew, one entry per CDR3 protein. Of about 1.5 million distinct CDR3 sequences listed, 42% are singletons. Sequenced input: blood. These receptor sequences come from a woman under 30 in good health.

This clonotype has more than one count but fewer than ten. This chain joins TRBV21-1 and TRBJ2-7; the table gives TRBD2 as D, unverified against the DNA. TRBV21-1 is a listed pseudogene. The CDR3 consists of 14 residues. In DNA form, the CDR3 reads TGTGCCAGCAGCAAGATAGCGGGAGAGATCAGGCAGTACTTC. It yields the protein CASSKIAGEIRQYF.

This sequence joins TRBV13 and TRBJ2-1, with 8 bases lining up with TRBD2. This CDR3 region has 13 residues. Unmatched junction bases numbered 7, after V lost 6 bases and J lost 9 bases. CDR1 is PRHDT, CDR2 FYEKMQ, per germline (reference sequence). The CDR3 region is CASSYSGVGEQFF. The DNA of the CDR3 is TGTGCCAGCAGTTATAGCGGGGTAGGTGAGCAGTTCTTC.

The chain is built from TRBV6-5 and TRBJ2-7, with 9 nucleotides matching TRBD1. The CDR3 sequence is 15 residues long. Germline loops: CDR1 MNHEY, CDR2 SVGAGI. Unmatched junction bases numbered 9, after V lost 2 bases and J lost 7 bases. CDR3 region: CASSYVGQGRGEQYF. CDR3 DNA sequence: TGTGCCAGCAGTTACGTTGGACAGGGGAGAGGTGAGCAGTACTTC.

The V and J genes are TRBV29-1 and TRBJ2-1; D might be TRBD2 (6 bases). V lost 5 bases, J lost 9 bases, and 17 bases lay in between. CDR1 and CDR2 (germline): SQVTM, ANQGSEA. This CDR3 contains 13 residues. In DNA, the CDR3 is TGCAGCGTTCCGGGACTCTCTTTCACTGAGCAGTTCTTC. It encodes CSVPGLSFTEQFF.

This rearrangement joins TRBV2 to TRBJ1-1; D gene unclear. This CDR3 has 13 amino acids. The V and J ends lost 10 bases and 0 bases respectively, with 12 bases between them. Germline loops: CDR1 SNHLY, CDR2 FYNNEI. CDR3 loop: CATSKDMNTEAFF. The CDR3 DNA follows: TGTGCCACCTCGAAAGACATGAACACTGAAGCTTTCTTT.

The chain employs TRBV5-1 and TRBJ2-3; the match to TRBD2 covers 9 bases. Germline V gives CDR1 SGHRS, CDR2 YFSETQ. The V gene end was trimmed by 3 bases and the J gene end by 4 bases; junction bases not matched to a gene: 9. The CDR3 runs to 16 residues. In DNA form, the CDR3 reads TGCGCCAGCAGCTACCTGGGAGCGGGGGGCGCAGATACGCAGTATTTT. Its protein is CASSYLGAGGADTQYF.

This clonotype was found once. The chain recombines TRBV10-3 with TRBJ1-1, with 8 bases that match TRBD1. CDR1 is ENHRY and CDR2 is SYGVKD in the germline V gene. With V trimmed by 5 bases and J by 3 bases, 14 bases remained unmatched. The length of the CDR3 is 17 residues. Written as DNA, the CDR3 is TGTGCCATCAGTCCTGTCCCGGGACAGGTCATGGACACTGAAGCTTTCTTT. Translation gives CAISPVPGQVMDTEAFF.

The rearrangement uses TRBV18 and TRBJ2-7; D is possibly TRBD1 or TRBD2 (5 bases each). Between the trimmed V and J ends, which lost 8 bases and 1 base, there was a span of 12 bases. Looked up from germline, CDR1 is KGHSH and CDR2 is LQKENI. The CDR3 totals 13 residues. This chain's CDR3 is CASAGKGSYEQYF. The CDR3, as DNA: TGTGCCAGCGCCGGGAAGGGGTCCTACGAGCAGTACTTC. Full variable domain (outside the CDR3, taken from reference TRBV18 and TRBJ2-7): NAGVMQNPRHLVRRRGQEARLRCSPMKGHSHVYWYRQLPEEGLKFMVYLQKENIIDESGMPKERFSAEFPKEGPSILRIQQVVRGDSAAYFCASAGKGSYEQYFGPGTRLTVT.

The chain uses TRBV20-1 and TRBJ1-1, with a weak D call TRBD1 (5 bases). This CDR3 is 13 amino acids long. Germline V gene data show CDR1 as DFQATT and CDR2 as SNEGSKA (reference sequence). The V gene lost 4 bases and the J gene lost 0 bases, with 9 bases spanning the gap. This CDR3 is CSAIDRLNTEAFF. The CDR3 nucleotides are TGCAGTGCTATCGACAGATTGAACACTGAAGCTTTCTTT.

The J gene is TRBJ2-1, the V gene TRBV5-6, with 10 bases aligning to TRBD1. The germline V gene encodes CDR1 SGHDT and CDR2 YYEEEE. This CDR3 region has 16 residues. Losses at the gene ends were 0 bases for V and 8 bases for J; bases not matched to a gene: 8. CDR3 bases: TGTGCCAGCAGCTTGGCTGGGACAGGGGTATCTTATGAGCAGTTCTTC. Its protein product is CASSLAGTGVSYEQFF.

This clonotype was seen repeatedly, ten times or more. The chain is built from TRBV6-5 and TRBJ2-5, with 8 bases matching TRBD1. Germline V gene data show CDR1 as MNHEY and CDR2 as SVGAGI. The CDR3 contains 14 residues. V trimming: 5 bases; J trimming: 2 bases; junction bases outside the gene matches: 4. CDR3 in amino acids: CASSRGQGQETQYF. The CDR3 nucleotides are TGTGCCAGCAGTCGAGGACAGGGACAAGAGACCCAGTACTTC.

This clonotype was seen a handful of times. J is TRBJ2-1 and V is TRBV20-1; possibly TRBD1 for D (5 bases). Germline V CDR1 and CDR2: DFQATT, SNEGSKA (reference sequence). Trimming stripped 3 bases from V and 7 bases from J, with 19 bases between. The CDR3 runs to 15 residues. The CDR3 spells CSASSDSALSNEQFF. DNA for the CDR3: TGCAGTGCTAGTTCCGACAGCGCGCTCTCGAATGAGCAGTTCTTC.

This clonotype has more than one count but fewer than ten. The V gene is TRBV6-2 or TRBV6-3, the J gene TRBJ2-3; TRBD1 agrees at 8 bases. Germline CDR1 reads MNHEY; CDR2 reads SVGEGT. Trimming removed 6 bases from V and 4 bases from J; junction bases left unmatched: 9. CDR3 length: 15 residues. The CDR3 region is CASRPRTGKADTQYF. The CDR3 bases are TGTGCCAGCAGACCCCGGACAGGGAAGGCAGATACGCAGTATTTT.

In the case of this clonotype: A junction end diverges from the germline sequence, so it may reflect a read error. This chain links TRBV11-2 with TRBJ1-6; D not certain. Germline CDR1 and CDR2: SGHAT and FQNNGV. CDR3 size: 15 residues. The CDR3 spells CACSLVGDVGSPLHF. The DNA for the CDR3 is TGTGCCTGCAGCTTAGTTGGGGATGTAGGGTCACCCCTCCACTTT. Based on the CDR3 plus reference TRBV11-2 and TRBJ1-6, the full variable domain is EAGVAQSPRYKIIEKRQSVAFWCNPISGHATLYWYQQILGQGPKLLIQFQNNGVVDDSQLPKDRFSAERLKGVDSTLKIQPAKLEDSAVYLCACSLVGDVGSPLHFGNGTRLTVT.

This clonotype was observed a handful of times. The rearrangement links TRBV5-1 to TRBJ2-1; 15 bases agree with TRBD2. The germline V gene encodes CDR1 SGHRS and CDR2 YFSETQ. V gave up 4 bases and J gave up 6 bases; unmatched junction bases: 5. CDR3 length: 16 residues. The CDR3 here is CASSRTSGRAVNEQFF. CDR3 bases: TGCGCCAGCAGCCGGACTAGCGGGAGGGCCGTCAATGAGCAGTTCTTC.

This clonotype was seen only once. This chain links TRBV6-5 with TRBJ2-5; D is undetermined. Germline CDR1 MNHEY, CDR2 SVGAGI. The CDR3 has 13 amino acids. V was shortened by 2 bases and J by 5 bases, with 9 bases between the two germline ends. CDR3 amino acids: CASSYGPWETQYF. The CDR3 DNA reads as TGTGCCAGCAGTTACGGTCCGTGGGAGACCCAGTACTTC.

This clonotype came up a few times. This chain links TRBV12-3 or TRBV12-4 with TRBJ1-1, with TRBD1 matching over 10 bases. The CDR3 is 15 residues long. Trimming cost V 3 bases and J 0 bases; bases outside gene matches: 1. The CDR3 sequence: CASSFGTGVNTEAFF. Here the CDR3 DNA reads TGTGCCAGCAGTTTCGGGACAGGGGTGAACACTGAAGCTTTCTTT.

In this sample, this clonotype turned up many times. The CDR3 here is CSARAEGLYEQYF. CDR3 in DNA: TGCAGCGCTCGAGCGGAGGGTCTTTACGAGCAGTACTTC. This sequence joins TRBV29-1 and TRBJ2-7, with D tentatively TRBD2 (6 bases). Germline V gene sequence: CDR1 SQVTM, CDR2 ANQGSEA. The V and J ends lost 7 bases and 4 bases respectively, with 17 bases between them. The CDR3 totals 13 residues.

Many counts were recorded for this clonotype. This chain uses TRBV12-3 or TRBV12-4 with TRBJ2-1, with D perhaps TRBD2 (5 bases). The CDR3 length is 12 residues. V lost 5 bases to trimming and J lost 8 bases, with 10 bases between them. CDR3 region: CASSRAGDEQFF. The CDR3 DNA follows: TGTGCCAGCAGTCGGGCCGGGGATGAGCAGTTCTTC.

This clonotype was recorded once. The chain combines TRBV20-1 with TRBJ2-7, with TRBD1 matching 8 bases. From germline, CDR1 is DFQATT and CDR2 SNEGSKA (reference sequence). Trimming removed 1 base from V and 3 bases from J; junction bases left unmatched: 5. The CDR3 is made up of 14 amino acids. The CDR3 loop is CSARGQGAVYEQYF. The DNA of the CDR3 is TGCAGTGCTAGAGGCCAGGGGGCGGTCTACGAGCAGTACTTC.

The chain recombines TRBV4-1 with TRBJ1-2; D is unclear. The CDR3 sequence is 16 residues long. V lost 4 bases and J 0 bases, leaving 15 bases between the germline ends. CDR1 is MGHRA and CDR2 is YSYEKL in the germline V gene. CDR3 coding DNA: TGCGCCAGCAGCCGGTTACTCGTGACACCTAACTATGGCTACACCTTC. Residues: CASSRLLVTPNYGYTF.

This chain links TRBV7-2 with TRBJ2-5; TRBD2 might be the D (6 bases). This CDR3 is 13 amino acids long. Trimming left V 5 bases short and J 11 bases short, with 18 bases between. Germline values: CDR1 SGHTA, CDR2 FQGNSA. The CDR3 spells CASSASVYNEQYF. The CDR3 DNA follows: TGTGCCAGCAGCGCTAGCGTTTACAATGAGCAGTACTTC.

A few counts support this clonotype. The chain is built from TRBV2 and TRBJ2-1; 10 nucleotides line up with TRBD2. The V segment lost 8 bases and the J segment 5 bases; nucleotides outside the gene matches: 12. This CDR3 spans 16 amino acids. Germline-derived CDR1 and CDR2 are SNHLY and FYNNEI. CDR3 bases: TGTGCCAGCGTCGTTCGGCCTAGCGGGGGCCACAATGAGCAGTTCTTC. Translating it yields CASVVRPSGGHNEQFF.